This T cell receptor beta chain was obtained from a study of memory CD4+ T cells and cytomegalovirus serostatus. Study conclusions and caveats: The CMV-associated TCR signature appears largely within the CD4+ memory repertoire.

V was trimmed by 3 bases and J by 6 bases, leaving 8 bases between them. The CDR3 is made up of 11 amino acids. From germline, CDR1 is DFQATT and CDR2 SNEGSKA (reference sequence). TCRdb's copy holds only in-frame clones and misses some; the assay was immunoSEQ multiplex PCR. The sample yields around 99,000 clones, roughly 80% seen once. Single viable CD3+CD4+CD8-CD45RO+ cells were sorted as the memory CD4+ T cells. Serum IgG to CMV pp150, pp28, p38 and p52 defined serostatus. After thawing, CD4+ T cells were positively selected. As concerns this clone: Its antigen is not identified.

This TCR came from an adult in good health and CMV-seropositive. The chain combines TRBV20-1 with TRBJ1-1; no definite D call. The sample consisted of memory CD4+ T cells from blood. For the CDR3, the DNA is TGCAGTGCTAGGGTCGGGGCTGAAGCTTTCTTT. The encoded protein is CSARVGAEAFF.